The T cell receptor (beta chain) described here comes from a study of siplizumab effects on memory and regulatory T cells. The V end was cut by 4 bases, the J end by 0 bases, with 4 bases between. The CDR3 totals 13 residues. The germline V gene encodes CDR1 SGHTA and CDR2 FQGNSA. Study findings and constraints: Significant reduction of alloreactive sequences traceable to unstimulated CD4+ memory cells was observed with siplizumab. Apparently more diverse than memory cells, naive T cells also seemed major alloresponse contributors.

This clone was found a few times. Its antigen is as yet unknown. Every sample had roughly 100,000 of its TCR templates assayed. Data came from immunoSEQ multiplex PCR; TCRdb stores just in-frame clones and leaves some out. Of over 80,000 clones listed, about 87% are singletons. The material sequenced was Tregs sorted from blood. The chain has TRBV7-2 and TRBJ1-5; no reliable D call. The source of this sequence is a human donor in good health. The CDR3 DNA follows: TGTGCCAGCAGCTGGGATAGCAATCAGCCCCAGCATTTT. It encodes CASSWDSNQPQHF.